This T cell receptor beta chain was sequenced during a study of T cells in Graves' hyperthyroidism and ophthalmopathy. Study-level findings and limits: Most expanded thyroid clonotypes above 0.001 recurred in blood.

On this clonotype: Its antigen is undetermined.

From RNA transcripts, TCR beta CDR3 regions were amplified. HTBI primers were the set used in a first-round RT-PCR of the TCR CDR3. TCRdb reprocessed the multiplex PCR reads with MiXCR, giving one entry per CDR3 protein. Among fewer than 650,000 distinct CDR3 sequences, less than 15% were seen once, and the ten largest hold roughly 13%. The CDR3 is 16 residues long. With V trimmed by 0 bases and J by 5 bases, 8 bases remained unmatched. Germline V gene lookup returns CDR1 MNHEY and CDR2 SMNVEV (reference sequence). Patients counted as stable if ophthalmopathy did not develop within 18 months. On the basis of clinical symptoms, serum thyroxine and TRAb, thyroid ultrasound and orbital computed tomography, diagnoses were made. This sample holds PBMCs from roughly 10 ml fresh peripheral blood.

This chain joins TRBV27 and TRBJ2-7, with 9 bases aligning to TRBD2. The origin of this receptor is a woman in her thirties or forties with Graves' hyperthyroidism. The sequenced sample consisted of blood. The CDR3 sequence is CASSLSGGRAPDEQYF. The CDR3 coding sequence is TGTGCCAGCAGTTTATCAGGCGGGAGGGCCCCCGACGAGCAGTACTTC.